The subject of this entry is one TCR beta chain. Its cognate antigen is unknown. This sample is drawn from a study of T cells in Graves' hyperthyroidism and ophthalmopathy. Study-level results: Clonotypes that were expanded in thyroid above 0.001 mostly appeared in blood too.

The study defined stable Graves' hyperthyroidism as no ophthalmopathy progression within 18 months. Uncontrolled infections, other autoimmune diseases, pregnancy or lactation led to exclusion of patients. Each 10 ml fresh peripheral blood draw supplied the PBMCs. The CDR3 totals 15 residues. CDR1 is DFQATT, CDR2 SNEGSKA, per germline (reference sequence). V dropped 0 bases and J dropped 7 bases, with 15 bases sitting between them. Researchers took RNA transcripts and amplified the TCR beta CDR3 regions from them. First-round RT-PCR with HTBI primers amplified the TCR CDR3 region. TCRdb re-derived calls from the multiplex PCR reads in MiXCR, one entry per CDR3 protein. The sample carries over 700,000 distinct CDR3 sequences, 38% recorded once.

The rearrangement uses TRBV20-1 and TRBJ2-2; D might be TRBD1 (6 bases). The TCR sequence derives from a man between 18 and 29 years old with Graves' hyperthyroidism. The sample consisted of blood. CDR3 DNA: TGCAGTGCTAGAGACCTTGGGTGGGGGCACGGGGAGCTGTTTTTT. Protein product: CSARDLGWGHGELFF.